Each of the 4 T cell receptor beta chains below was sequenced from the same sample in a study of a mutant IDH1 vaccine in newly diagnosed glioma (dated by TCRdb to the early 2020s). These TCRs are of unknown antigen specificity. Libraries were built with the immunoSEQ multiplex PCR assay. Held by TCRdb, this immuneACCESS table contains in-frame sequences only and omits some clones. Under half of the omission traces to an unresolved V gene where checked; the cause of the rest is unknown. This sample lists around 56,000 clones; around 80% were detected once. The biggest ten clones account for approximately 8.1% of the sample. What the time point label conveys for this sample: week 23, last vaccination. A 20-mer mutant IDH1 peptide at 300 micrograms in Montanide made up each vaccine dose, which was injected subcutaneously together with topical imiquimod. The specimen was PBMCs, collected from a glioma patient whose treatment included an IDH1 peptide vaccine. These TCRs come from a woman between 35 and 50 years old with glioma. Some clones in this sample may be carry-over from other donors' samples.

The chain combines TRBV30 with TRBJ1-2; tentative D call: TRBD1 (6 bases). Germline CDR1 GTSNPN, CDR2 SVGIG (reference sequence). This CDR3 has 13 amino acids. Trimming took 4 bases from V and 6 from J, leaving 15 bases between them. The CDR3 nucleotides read TGTGCCTGGACCCGGGACAATCGCCATGGCTACACCTTC. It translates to CAWTRDNRHGYTF. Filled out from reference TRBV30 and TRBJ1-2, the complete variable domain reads SQTIHQWPATLVQPVGSPLSLECTVEGTSNPNLYWYRQAAGRGLQLLFYSVGIGQISSEVPQNLSASRPQDRQFILSSKKLLLSDSGFYLCAWTRDNRHGYTFGSGTRLTVV.

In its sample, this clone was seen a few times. DNA of the CDR3: TGTGCCACCAGCAGAGGGGGCCTTAGCGGGGTTTACAATGAGCAGTTCTTC. Its protein product is CATSRGGLSGVYNEQFF. The chain couples TRBV15 to TRBJ2-1; 8 bases map to TRBD2. This CDR3 is built from 17 residues. Germline V gene lookup returns CDR1 LNHNV and CDR2 YYDKDF (reference sequence). V shed 1 base, J shed 4 bases, and the junction held 9 bases outside the gene matches.

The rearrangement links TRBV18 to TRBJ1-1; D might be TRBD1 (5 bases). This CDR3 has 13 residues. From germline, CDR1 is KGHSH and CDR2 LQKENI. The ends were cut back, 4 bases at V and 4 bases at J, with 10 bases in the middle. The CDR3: CASSLGGSTEAFF. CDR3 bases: TGTGCCAGCTCACTCGGGGGTAGCACTGAAGCTTTCTTT.

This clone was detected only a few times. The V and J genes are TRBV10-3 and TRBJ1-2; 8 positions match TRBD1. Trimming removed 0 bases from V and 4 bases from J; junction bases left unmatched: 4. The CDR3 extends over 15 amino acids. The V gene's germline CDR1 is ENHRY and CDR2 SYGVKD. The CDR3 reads CAISESQGASYGYTF. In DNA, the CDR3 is TGTGCCATCAGTGAGTCGCAGGGGGCAAGCTATGGCTACACCTTC.